The rows below give T cell receptor beta chains drawn from one sample of a study of blood T cell repertoires in COVID-19. The data were produced by immunoSEQ multiplex PCR, yet TCRdb's version contains in-frame clones alone and is incomplete. The data show fewer than 200,000 clones, with approximately 90% seen just once and about a fifth held by the top ten. Sequencing used peripheral blood. These receptors all come from a man aged 60 to 75 with active or convalescent COVID-19. CDR3s leave out the opening cysteine and the closing phenylalanine or tryptophan. Fields, in order: J gene, V gene, CDR3 protein.

J gene: TRBJ1-2; V gene: TRBV5-1; CDR3 protein: ASSSGQGNYGYT
J gene: TRBJ1-2; V gene: TRBV6-5; CDR3 protein: ASSQGYGGYT
J gene: TRBJ1-5; V gene: TRBV2; CDR3 protein: ASRYDRVGQPQH
J gene: TRBJ2-5; V gene: TRBV4-1; CDR3 protein: ASSQEGQGKTQY
J gene: TRBJ1-3; V gene: TRBV19; CDR3 protein: AIQANPPGNTIY
J gene: TRBJ1-1; V gene: TRBV21-1; CDR3 protein: ASSKSDRGLRKDTEAF
J gene: TRBJ2-3; V gene: TRBV10-3; CDR3 protein: AISERTSGGDTQY
J gene: TRBJ1-1; V gene: TRBV5-4; CDR3 protein: ASSFTPGQKMNTEAF
J gene: TRBJ1-1; V gene: TRBV19; CDR3 protein: ASKGTGTTEAF
J gene: TRBJ2-3; V gene: TRBV2; CDR3 protein: ASRGGVSSDTQY
J gene: TRBJ1-5; V gene: TRBV19; CDR3 protein: ASSILGVTQPQH
J gene: TRBJ2-1; V gene: TRBV30; CDR3 protein: AWLTGDEQF
J gene: TRBJ2-1; V gene: TRBV19; CDR3 protein: ASSTQGTLYNEQF
J gene: TRBJ2-3; V gene: TRBV9; CDR3 protein: ASSVAGTGGHTQY
J gene: TRBJ2-1; V gene: TRBV18; CDR3 protein: ASSPGLAGSGEQF
J gene: TRBJ2-7; V gene: TRBV7-2; CDR3 protein: ASSWTSGGSYEQY
J gene: TRBJ1-5; V gene: TRBV6-5; CDR3 protein: ASSSGGVPRNQPQH
J gene: TRBJ2-7; V gene: TRBV5-4; CDR3 protein: ASSLAGGPREQY
J gene: TRBJ2-7; V gene: TRBV5-5; CDR3 protein: ASSLRRTGNAYEQY
J gene: TRBJ2-1; V gene: TRBV7-6; CDR3 protein: ASSLGTGIAEQF
J gene: TRBJ2-2; V gene: TRBV3-1/TRBV3-2; CDR3 protein: ASSQRGVNTGELF
J gene: TRBJ2-3; V gene: TRBV11-2; CDR3 protein: ASSPGRWDTQY
J gene: TRBJ1-2; V gene: TRBV10-3; CDR3 protein: AISEQTAIYGYT
J gene: TRBJ2-1; V gene: TRBV7-3; CDR3 protein: ASSLTGRGAYNEQF
J gene: TRBJ1-1; V gene: TRBV6-5; CDR3 protein: ASSYGWGESTEAF
J gene: TRBJ2-5; V gene: TRBV18; CDR3 protein: ASSPPGRILIQTQY
J gene: TRBJ2-3; V gene: TRBV7-6; CDR3 protein: ASSKRTSGGYLTDTQY
J gene: TRBJ2-3; V gene: TRBV10-2; CDR3 protein: ASSESRGRDTQY
J gene: TRBJ1-1; V gene: TRBV5-1; CDR3 protein: ASTTGQGDGTEAF
J gene: TRBJ2-7; V gene: TRBV4-2; CDR3 protein: ASSLGQGIDEQY
J gene: TRBJ2-3; V gene: TRBV3-1/TRBV3-2; CDR3 protein: ASSQGSGGSDTQY
J gene: TRBJ1-4; V gene: TRBV3-1/TRBV3-2; CDR3 protein: ASSVNPRGKLF
J gene: TRBJ1-2; V gene: TRBV10-2; CDR3 protein: ASRGGQELLRDGYT
J gene: TRBJ1-2; V gene: TRBV4-2; CDR3 protein: ASSFRSADGYT
J gene: TRBJ1-1; V gene: TRBV2; CDR3 protein: ASSGQGGNTEAF
J gene: TRBJ2-7; V gene: TRBV5-4; CDR3 protein: ASSSPDRGSEQY
J gene: TRBJ1-6; V gene: TRBV5-8; CDR3 protein: ASSPVRSYNSPLH
J gene: TRBJ1-5; V gene: TRBV14; CDR3 protein: ASSLNQPQH
J gene: TRBJ2-7; V gene: TRBV20-1; CDR3 protein: SANLFYEQY
J gene: TRBJ1-6; V gene: TRBV4-2; CDR3 protein: ASSQVGQGADSPLH
J gene: TRBJ2-3; V gene: TRBV6-4; CDR3 protein: ASSVTGSTDTQY
J gene: TRBJ1-1; V gene: TRBV5-5; CDR3 protein: ASSLGSAGGLDTEAF
J gene: TRBJ1-2; V gene: TRBV5-1; CDR3 protein: ASSTRDREVGYT
J gene: TRBJ2-3; V gene: TRBV5-1; CDR3 protein: ASTPRGPSTDTQY
J gene: TRBJ2-1; V gene: TRBV12-5; CDR3 protein: ASGSPTGGAEGEQF
J gene: TRBJ2-3; V gene: TRBV6-2/TRBV6-3; CDR3 protein: ASSSWTSGGWSTDTQY
J gene: TRBJ2-2; V gene: TRBV5-1; CDR3 protein: ASSRGQVSTGELF
J gene: TRBJ2-7; V gene: TRBV4-2; CDR3 protein: ASSHGGSGTAVGEQY
J gene: TRBJ1-5; V gene: TRBV2; CDR3 protein: ASSEVGDREQPQH
J gene: TRBJ2-3; V gene: TRBV24-1; CDR3 protein: ATSRTGGLSDTQY
J gene: TRBJ1-5; V gene: TRBV3-1/TRBV3-2; CDR3 protein: ASSPRGRQPQH
J gene: TRBJ2-2; V gene: TRBV2; CDR3 protein: ASSRTSGGGELF
J gene: TRBJ1-1; V gene: TRBV6-5; CDR3 protein: ASRRFLTGNTEAF